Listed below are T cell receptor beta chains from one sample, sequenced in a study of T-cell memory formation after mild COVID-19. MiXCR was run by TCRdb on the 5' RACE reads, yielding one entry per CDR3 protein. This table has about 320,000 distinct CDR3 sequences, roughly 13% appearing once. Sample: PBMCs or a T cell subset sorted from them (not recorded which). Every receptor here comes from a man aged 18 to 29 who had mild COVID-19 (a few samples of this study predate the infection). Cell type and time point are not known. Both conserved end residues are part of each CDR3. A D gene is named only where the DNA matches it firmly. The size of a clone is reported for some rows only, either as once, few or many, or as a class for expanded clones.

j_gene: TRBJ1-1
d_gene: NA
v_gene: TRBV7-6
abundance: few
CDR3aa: CASSPRAGNTEAFF
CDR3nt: TGTGCCAGCAGCCCAAGGGCGGGGAACACTGAAGCTTTCTTT

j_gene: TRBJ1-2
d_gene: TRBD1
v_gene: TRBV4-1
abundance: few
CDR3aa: CASSQGQGPFYGYTF
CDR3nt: TGCGCCAGCAGCCAAGGACAGGGACCGTTTTATGGCTACACCTTC

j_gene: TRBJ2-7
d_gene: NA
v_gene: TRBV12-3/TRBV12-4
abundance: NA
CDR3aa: CATSFKGEQYF
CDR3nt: TGTGCCACCAGTTTCAAGGGAGAGCAGTACTTC

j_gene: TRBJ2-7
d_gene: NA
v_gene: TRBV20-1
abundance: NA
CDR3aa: CSARARGEELYYEQYF
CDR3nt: TGCAGTGCTAGGGCCCGAGGCGAAGAGCTTTACTACGAGCAGTACTTC

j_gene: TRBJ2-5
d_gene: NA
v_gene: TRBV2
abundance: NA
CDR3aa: CASRQGIGETQYF
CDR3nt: TGTGCCAGCAGACAGGGTATAGGGGAGACCCAGTACTTC

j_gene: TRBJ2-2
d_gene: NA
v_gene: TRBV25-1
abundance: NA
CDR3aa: CASSYSSYTGELFF
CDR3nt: TGTGCCAGCAGTTATTCCAGTTACACCGGGGAGCTGTTTTTT

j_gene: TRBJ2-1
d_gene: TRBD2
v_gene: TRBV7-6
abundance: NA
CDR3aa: CASSLAERGADEQFF
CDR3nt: TGTGCCAGCAGCTTAGCCGAGCGGGGGGCAGATGAGCAGTTCTTC

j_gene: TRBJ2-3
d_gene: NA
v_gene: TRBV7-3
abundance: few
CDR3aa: CASSPTPRGLGTDTQYF
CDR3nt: TGTGCCAGCAGCCCGACCCCCCGGGGGCTCGGCACAGATACGCAGTATTTT

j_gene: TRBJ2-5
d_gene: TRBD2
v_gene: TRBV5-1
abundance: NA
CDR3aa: CASSSPPPALAGGHTVGTQYF
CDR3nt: TGCGCCAGCAGCTCGCCCCCCCCGGCGCTAGCGGGGGGGCACACCGTGGGGACCCAGTACTTC

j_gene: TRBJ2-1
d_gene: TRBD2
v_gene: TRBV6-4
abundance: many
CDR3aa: CASSVQASGNEQFF
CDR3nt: TGTGCCAGCAGTGTTCAGGCTAGCGGCAATGAGCAGTTCTTC

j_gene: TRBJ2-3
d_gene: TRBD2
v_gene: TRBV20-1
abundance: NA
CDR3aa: CSARDPASGHTDTQYF
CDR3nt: TGCAGTGCTAGAGATCCAGCTAGCGGACACACAGATACGCAGTATTTT

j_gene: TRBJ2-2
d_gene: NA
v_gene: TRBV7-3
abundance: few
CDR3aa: CASSLVGVSRTGELFF
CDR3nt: TGTGCCAGCAGCTTGGTCGGGGTGTCTCGAACCGGGGAGCTGTTTTTT

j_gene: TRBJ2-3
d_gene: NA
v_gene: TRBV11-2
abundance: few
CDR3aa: CASRTRESQYF
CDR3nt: TGTGCCAGCAGGACCAGGGAGTCGCAGTATTTT

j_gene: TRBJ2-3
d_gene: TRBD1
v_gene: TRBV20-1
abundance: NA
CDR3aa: CSAPGTGGFTDTQYF
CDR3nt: TGCAGTGCTCCCGGGACAGGGGGCTTCACAGATACGCAGTATTTT

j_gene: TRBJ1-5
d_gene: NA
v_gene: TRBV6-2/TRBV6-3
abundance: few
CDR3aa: CASSRPGTAVNQPQHF
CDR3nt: TGTGCCAGCAGCCGACCCGGGACCGCGGTTAATCAGCCCCAGCATTTT

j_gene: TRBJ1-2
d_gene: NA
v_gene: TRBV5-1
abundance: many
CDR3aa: CASSLTGGGANYGYTF
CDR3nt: TGCGCCAGCAGCTTGACGGGCGGGGGAGCTAACTATGGCTACACCTTC

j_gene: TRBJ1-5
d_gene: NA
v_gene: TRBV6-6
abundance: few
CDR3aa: CASSYSIAGSTNGQPQHF
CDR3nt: TGTGCCAGCAGTTACTCGATCGCAGGGAGTACTAATGGGCAGCCCCAGCATTTT

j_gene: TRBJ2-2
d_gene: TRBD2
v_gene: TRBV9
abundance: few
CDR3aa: CASSAARGGKNTGELFF
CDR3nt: TGTGCCAGCAGCGCAGCCCGGGGGGGCAAGAACACCGGGGAGCTGTTTTTT

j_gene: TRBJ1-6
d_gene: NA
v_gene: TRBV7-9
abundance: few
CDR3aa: CASSLHFSPLHF
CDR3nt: TGTGCCAGCAGCTTGCATTTCTCACCCCTCCACTTT

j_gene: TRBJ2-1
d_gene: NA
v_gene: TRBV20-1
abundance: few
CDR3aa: CSAVVEQFF
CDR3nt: TGCAGTGCTGTTGTTGAGCAGTTCTTC

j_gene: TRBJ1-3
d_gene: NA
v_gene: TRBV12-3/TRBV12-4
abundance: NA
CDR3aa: CASSPRGVLSGNTIYF
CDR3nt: TGTGCCAGCAGTCCTCGTGGGGTCTTATCTGGAAACACCATATATTTT

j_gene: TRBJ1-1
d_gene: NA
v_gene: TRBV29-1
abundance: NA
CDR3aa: CILGHPRAFF
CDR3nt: TGCATCCTGGGGCACCCTAGGGCTTTCTTT

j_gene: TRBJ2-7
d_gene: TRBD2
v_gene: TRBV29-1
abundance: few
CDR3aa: CSVELAGPYEQYF
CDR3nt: TGCAGCGTGGAACTAGCGGGCCCCTACGAGCAGTACTTC

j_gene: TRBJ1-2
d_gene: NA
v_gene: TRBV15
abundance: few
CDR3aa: CATSRDREANYGYTF
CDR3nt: TGTGCCACCAGCAGAGACAGGGAAGCTAACTATGGCTACACCTTC

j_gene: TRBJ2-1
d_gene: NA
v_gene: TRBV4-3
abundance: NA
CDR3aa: CASSHPPAGKSEQFF
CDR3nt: TGCGCCAGCAGCCATCCCCCGGCTGGGAAGTCTGAGCAGTTCTTC

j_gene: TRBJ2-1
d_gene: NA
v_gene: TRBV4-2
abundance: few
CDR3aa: CASSAGGRTYNEQFF
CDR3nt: TGTGCCAGCAGCGCCGGGGGGCGGACCTACAATGAGCAGTTCTTC

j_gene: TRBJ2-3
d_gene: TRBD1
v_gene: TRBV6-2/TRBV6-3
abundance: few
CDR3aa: CASRKDRGREDTQYF
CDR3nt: TGTGCCAGCAGGAAGGACAGGGGGCGGGAGGATACGCAGTATTTT

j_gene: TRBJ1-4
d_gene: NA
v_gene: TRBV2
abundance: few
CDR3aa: CASSQEAGLFF
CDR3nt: TGTGCCAGCAGTCAAGAGGCAGGGCTGTTTTTT

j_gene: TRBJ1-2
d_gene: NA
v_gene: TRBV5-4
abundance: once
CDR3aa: CASSRDFPTYTF
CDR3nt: TGTGCCAGCAGCCGGGACTTTCCTACTTACACCTTC

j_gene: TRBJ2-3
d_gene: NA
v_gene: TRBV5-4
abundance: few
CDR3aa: CAVTYRAQPFDTQYF
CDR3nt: TGTGCCGTCACCTACAGGGCCCAGCCCTTTGATACGCAGTATTTT

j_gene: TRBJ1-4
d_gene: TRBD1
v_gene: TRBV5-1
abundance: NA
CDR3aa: CASSLGGGEKLFF
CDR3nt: TGCGCCAGCAGCTTAGGGGGCGGTGAAAAACTGTTTTTT

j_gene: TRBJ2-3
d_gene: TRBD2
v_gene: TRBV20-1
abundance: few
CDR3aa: CSAPTASGGGDTQYF
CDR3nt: TGCAGTGCCCCCACGGCTAGCGGGGGCGGCGATACGCAGTATTTT

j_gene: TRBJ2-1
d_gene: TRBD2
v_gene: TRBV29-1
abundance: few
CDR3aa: CSAASGTYNEQFF
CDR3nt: TGCAGCGCTGCTAGCGGGACCTACAATGAGCAGTTCTTC

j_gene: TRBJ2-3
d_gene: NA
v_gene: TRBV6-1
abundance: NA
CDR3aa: CATPPASSADTQYF
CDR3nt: TGTGCCACGCCACCCGCTTCTTCGGCAGATACGCAGTATTTT

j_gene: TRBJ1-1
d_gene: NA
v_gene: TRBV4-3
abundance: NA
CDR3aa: CASSQEDRPDTEAFF
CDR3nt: TGCGCCAGCAGCCAAGAAGACAGGCCGGACACTGAAGCTTTCTTT

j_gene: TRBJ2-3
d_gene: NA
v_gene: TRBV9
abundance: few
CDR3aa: CASSLRDTSTDTQYF
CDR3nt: TGTGCCAGCAGCCTCCGGGACACTAGCACAGATACGCAGTATTTT

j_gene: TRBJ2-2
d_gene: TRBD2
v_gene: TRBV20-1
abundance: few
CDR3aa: CSAGDYQAGELFF
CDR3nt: TGCAGTGCGGGGGACTACCAGGCCGGGGAGCTGTTTTTT

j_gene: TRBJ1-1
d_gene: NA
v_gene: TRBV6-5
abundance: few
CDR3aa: CASFSVWPEAFF
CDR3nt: TGTGCCAGCTTTTCCGTCTGGCCAGAAGCTTTCTTT

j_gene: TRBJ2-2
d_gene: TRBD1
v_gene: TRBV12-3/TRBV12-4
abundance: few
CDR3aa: CASRPALSRDSNTGELFF
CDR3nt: TGTGCCAGCAGACCAGCACTTTCCCGGGACAGTAACACCGGGGAGCTGTTTTTT

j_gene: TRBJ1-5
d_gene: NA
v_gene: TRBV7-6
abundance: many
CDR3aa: CASSLGQGQPQHF
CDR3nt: TGTGCCAGCAGCTTAGGGCAGGGGCAGCCCCAGCATTTT

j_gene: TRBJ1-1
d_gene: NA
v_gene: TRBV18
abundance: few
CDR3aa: CASSRSSTVYSNTEAFF
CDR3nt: TGTGCCAGCTCACGTAGTTCTACAGTGTACTCGAACACTGAAGCTTTCTTT

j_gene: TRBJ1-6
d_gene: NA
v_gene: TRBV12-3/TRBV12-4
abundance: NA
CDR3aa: CASSFFGGSDSPLHF
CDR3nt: TGTGCCAGCAGTTTCTTTGGGGGGTCCGATTCACCCCTCCACTTT

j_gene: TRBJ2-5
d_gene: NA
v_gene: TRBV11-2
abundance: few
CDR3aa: CASTKGSISGQETQYF
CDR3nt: TGTGCCAGCACCAAGGGGTCTATTAGCGGCCAAGAGACCCAGTACTTC

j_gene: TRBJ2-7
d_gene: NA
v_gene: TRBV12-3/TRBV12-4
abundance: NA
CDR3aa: CASSLRDSMTYEQYF
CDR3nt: TGTGCCAGCAGTCTCCGGGACTCAATGACCTACGAGCAGTACTTC

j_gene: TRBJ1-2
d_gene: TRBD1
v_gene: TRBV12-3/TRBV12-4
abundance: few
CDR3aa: CASSLRTGLSGYTF
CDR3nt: TGTGCCAGCAGTTTAAGGACAGGGTTGAGTGGCTACACCTTC

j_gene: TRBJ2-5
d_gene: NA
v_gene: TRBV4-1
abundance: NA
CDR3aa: CASSHPPDWAQETQYF
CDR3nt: TGCGCCAGCAGCCACCCCCCCGACTGGGCCCAAGAGACCCAGTACTTC

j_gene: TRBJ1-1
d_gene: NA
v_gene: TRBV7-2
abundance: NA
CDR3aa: CASRPPADPEAFF
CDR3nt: TGTGCCAGCAGGCCCCCCGCGGACCCTGAAGCTTTCTTT

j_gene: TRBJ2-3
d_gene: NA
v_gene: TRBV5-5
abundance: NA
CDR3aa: CASSLGFWGPDTQYF
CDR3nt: TGTGCCAGCAGCTTGGGGTTTTGGGGGCCAGATACGCAGTATTTT

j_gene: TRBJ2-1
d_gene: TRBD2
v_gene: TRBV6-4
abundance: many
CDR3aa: CASSGLAGNNEQFF
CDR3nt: TGTGCCAGCAGTGGACTAGCGGGTAACAATGAGCAGTTCTTC

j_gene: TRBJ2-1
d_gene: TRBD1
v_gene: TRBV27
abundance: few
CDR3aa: CASSLSMGQGNNEQFF
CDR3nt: TGTGCCAGCAGTTTATCGATGGGACAGGGTAACAATGAGCAGTTCTTC